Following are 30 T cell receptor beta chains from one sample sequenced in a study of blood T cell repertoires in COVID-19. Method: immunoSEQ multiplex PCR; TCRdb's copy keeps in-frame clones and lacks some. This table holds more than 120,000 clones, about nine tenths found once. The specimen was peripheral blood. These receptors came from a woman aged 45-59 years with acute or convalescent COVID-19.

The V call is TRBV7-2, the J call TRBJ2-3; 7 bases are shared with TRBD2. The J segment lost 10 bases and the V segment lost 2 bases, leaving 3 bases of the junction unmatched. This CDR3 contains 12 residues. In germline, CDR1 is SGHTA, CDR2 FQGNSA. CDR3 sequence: CASSLSLAAQYF. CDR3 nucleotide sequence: TGTGCCAGCAGCTTAAGTCTAGCGGCGCAGTATTTT.

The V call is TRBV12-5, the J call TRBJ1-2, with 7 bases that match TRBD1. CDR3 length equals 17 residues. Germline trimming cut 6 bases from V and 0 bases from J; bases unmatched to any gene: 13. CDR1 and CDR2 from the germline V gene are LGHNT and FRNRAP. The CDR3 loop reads CASGQGQVGGTNYGYTF. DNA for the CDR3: TGTGCTAGTGGCCAAGGACAGGTGGGGGGAACTAACTATGGCTACACCTTC.

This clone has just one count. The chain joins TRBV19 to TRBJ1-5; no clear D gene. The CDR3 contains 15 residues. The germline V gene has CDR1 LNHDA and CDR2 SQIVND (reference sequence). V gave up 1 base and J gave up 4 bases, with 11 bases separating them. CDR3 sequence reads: CASSIVVEANQPQHF. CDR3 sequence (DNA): TGTGCCAGTAGTATAGTCGTGGAGGCAAATCAGCCCCAGCATTTT.

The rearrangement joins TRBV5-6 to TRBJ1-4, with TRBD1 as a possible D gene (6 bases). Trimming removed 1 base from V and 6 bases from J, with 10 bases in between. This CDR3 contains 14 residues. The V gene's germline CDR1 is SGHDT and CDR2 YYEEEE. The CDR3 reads CASSLPGVYEKLFF. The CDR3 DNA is TGTGCCAGCAGCTTGCCAGGGGTATATGAAAAACTGTTTTTT.

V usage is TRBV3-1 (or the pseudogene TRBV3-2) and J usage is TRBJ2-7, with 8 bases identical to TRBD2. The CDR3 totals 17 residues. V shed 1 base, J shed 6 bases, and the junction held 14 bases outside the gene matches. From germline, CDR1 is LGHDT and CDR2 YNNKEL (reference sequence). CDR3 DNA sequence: TGTGCCAGCAGCCAAGCATGGGGTGAGCGGGAGATCGGCGAGCAGTACTTC. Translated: CASSQAWGEREIGEQYF.

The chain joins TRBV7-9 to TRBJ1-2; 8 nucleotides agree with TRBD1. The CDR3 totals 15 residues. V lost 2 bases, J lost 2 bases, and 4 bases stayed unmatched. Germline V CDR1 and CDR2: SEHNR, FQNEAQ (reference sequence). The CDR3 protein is CASSLMNRGNYGYTF. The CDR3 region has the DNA TGTGCCAGCAGCTTAATGAACAGGGGGAACTATGGCTACACCTTC. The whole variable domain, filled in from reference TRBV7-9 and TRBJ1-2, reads DTGVSQNPRHKITKRGQNVTFRCDPISEHNRLYWYRQTLGQGPEFLTYFQNEAQLEKSRLLSDRFSAERPKGSFSTLEIQRTEQGDSAMYLCASSLMNRGNYGYTFGSGTRLTVV.

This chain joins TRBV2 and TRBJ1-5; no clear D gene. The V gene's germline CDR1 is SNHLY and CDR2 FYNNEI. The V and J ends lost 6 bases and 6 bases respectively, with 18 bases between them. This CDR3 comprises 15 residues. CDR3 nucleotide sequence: TGTGCCAGCAGATCCGGGGTAGGGAACGGTCAGCCCCAGCATTTT. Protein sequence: CASRSGVGNGQPQHF.

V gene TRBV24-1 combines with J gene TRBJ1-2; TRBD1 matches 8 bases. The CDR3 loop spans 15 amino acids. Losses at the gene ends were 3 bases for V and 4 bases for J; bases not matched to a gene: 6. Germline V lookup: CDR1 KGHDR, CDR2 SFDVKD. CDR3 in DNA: TGTGCCACCAGTGATCGGACAGGGTGGACCTATGGCTACACCTTC. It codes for CATSDRTGWTYGYTF.

The CDR3 protein is CASSPTGRGANEKLFF. The DNA for the CDR3 is TGTGCCAGCTCACCGACAGGCAGGGGGGCTAATGAAAAACTGTTTTTT. The genes are TRBV18 and TRBJ1-4; TRBD1 agrees at 7 bases. V was clipped by 3 bases and J by 3 bases; unmatched bases: 7. This CDR3 has 16 residues. The germline V gene has CDR1 KGHSH and CDR2 LQKENI.

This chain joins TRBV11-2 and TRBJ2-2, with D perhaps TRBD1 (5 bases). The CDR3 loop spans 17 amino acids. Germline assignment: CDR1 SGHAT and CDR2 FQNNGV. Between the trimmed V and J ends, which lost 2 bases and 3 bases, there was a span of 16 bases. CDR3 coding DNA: TGTGCCAGCAGCTTAAAATTTGACAGTCCGTACACCGGGGAGCTGTTTTTT. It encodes CASSLKFDSPYTGELFF.

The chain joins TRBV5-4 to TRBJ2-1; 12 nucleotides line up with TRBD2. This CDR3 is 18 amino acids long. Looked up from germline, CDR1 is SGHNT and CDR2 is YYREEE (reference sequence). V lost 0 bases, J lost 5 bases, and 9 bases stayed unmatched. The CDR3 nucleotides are TGTGCCAGCAGCTTGGCTAGCGGGGGGGTCGGAATAAACAATGAGCAGTTCTTC. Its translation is CASSLASGGVGINNEQFF.

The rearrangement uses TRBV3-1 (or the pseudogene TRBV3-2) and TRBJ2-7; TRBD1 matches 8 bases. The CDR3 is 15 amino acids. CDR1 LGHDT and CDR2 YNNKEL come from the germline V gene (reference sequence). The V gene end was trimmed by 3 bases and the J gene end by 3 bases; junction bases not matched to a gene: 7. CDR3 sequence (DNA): TGTGCCAGCAGCCAGGGGACAGGCTTAGTCTACGAGCAGTACTTC. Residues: CASSQGTGLVYEQYF.

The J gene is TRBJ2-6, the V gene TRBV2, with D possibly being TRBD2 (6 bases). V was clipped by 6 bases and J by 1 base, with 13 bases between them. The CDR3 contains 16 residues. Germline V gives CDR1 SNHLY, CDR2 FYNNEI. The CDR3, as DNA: TGTGCCAGCAGCGGGAGATCAGGTTCTGGGGCCAACGTCCTGACTTTC. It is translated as CASSGRSGSGANVLTF.

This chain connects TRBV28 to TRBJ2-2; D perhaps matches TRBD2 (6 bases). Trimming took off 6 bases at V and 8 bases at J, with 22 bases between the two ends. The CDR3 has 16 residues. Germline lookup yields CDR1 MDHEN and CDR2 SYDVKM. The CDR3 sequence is CASSPPFFGSLGELFF. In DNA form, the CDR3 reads TGTGCCAGCAGCCCTCCCTTTTTCGGGAGCTTGGGGGAGCTGTTTTTT.

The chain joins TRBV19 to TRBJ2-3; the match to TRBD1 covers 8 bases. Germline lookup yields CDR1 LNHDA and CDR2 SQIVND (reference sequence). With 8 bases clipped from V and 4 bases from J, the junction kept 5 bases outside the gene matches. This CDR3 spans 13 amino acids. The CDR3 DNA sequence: TGTGCCAGTCTCCGACAGGGGTCAGATACGCAGTATTTT. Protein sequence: CASLRQGSDTQYF.

CDR3 loop: CASSSPTSGRTYNEQFF. In nucleotides, the CDR3 is TGTGCCAGCAGCTCCCCGACTAGCGGGCGAACCTACAATGAGCAGTTCTTC. This chain links TRBV11-2 with TRBJ2-1; TRBD2 matches 10 bases. This CDR3 has 17 residues. Germline trimming cut 4 bases from V and 2 bases from J; bases unmatched to any gene: 8. Germline V gives CDR1 SGHAT, CDR2 FQNNGV.

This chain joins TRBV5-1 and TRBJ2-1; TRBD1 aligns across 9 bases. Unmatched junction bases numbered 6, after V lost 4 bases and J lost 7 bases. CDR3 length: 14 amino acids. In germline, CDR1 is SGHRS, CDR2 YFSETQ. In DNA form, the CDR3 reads TGCGCCAGCAGCCTTCGGACAGGGGCGAATGAGCAGTTCTTC. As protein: CASSLRTGANEQFF.

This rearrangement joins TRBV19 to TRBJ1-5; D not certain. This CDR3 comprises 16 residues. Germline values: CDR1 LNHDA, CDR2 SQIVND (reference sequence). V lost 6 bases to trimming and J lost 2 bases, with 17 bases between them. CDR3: CASSAGSNIGNQPQHF. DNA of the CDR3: TGTGCCAGTAGCGCCGGGAGCAATATAGGCAATCAGCCCCAGCATTTT.

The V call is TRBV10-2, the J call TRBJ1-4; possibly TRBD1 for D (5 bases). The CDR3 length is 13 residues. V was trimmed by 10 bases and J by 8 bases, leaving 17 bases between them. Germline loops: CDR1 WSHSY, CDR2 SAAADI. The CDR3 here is CATAGMELEKLFF. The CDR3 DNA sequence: TGCGCCACCGCAGGGATGGAATTAGAAAAACTGTTTTTT.

CDR3 loop: CAVKGASDTQYF. The CDR3 DNA is TGTGCCGTCAAGGGGGCCTCAGATACGCAGTATTTT. The genes are TRBV6-5 and TRBJ2-3, with 7 positions matching TRBD1. The CDR3 has 12 amino acids. From germline, CDR1 is MNHEY and CDR2 SVGAGI. V shed 11 bases and J 4 bases; nucleotides not matched to a gene: 6.

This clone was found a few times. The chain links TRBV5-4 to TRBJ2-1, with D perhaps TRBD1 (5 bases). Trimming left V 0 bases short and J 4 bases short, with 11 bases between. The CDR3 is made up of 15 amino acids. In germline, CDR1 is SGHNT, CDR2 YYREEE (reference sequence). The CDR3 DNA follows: TGTGCCAGCAGCTTGGGACAGCCCATGTACAATGAGCAGTTCTTC. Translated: CASSLGQPMYNEQFF.

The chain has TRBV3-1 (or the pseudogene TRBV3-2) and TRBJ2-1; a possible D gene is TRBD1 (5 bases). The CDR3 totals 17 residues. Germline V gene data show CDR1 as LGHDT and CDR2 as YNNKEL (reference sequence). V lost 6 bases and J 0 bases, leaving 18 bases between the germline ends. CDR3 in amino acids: CASRYPRGGCSYNEQFF. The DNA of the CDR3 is TGTGCCAGCAGGTATCCTAGGGGCGGTTGCTCCTACAATGAGCAGTTCTTC.

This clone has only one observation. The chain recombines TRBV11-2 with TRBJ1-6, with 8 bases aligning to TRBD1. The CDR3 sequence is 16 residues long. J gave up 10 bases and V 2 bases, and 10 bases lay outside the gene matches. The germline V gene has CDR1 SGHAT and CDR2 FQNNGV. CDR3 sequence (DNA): TGTGCCAGCAGCTTAAGTGGTGGGACAGGAGGGTCACCCCTCCACTTT. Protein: CASSLSGGTGGSPLHF.

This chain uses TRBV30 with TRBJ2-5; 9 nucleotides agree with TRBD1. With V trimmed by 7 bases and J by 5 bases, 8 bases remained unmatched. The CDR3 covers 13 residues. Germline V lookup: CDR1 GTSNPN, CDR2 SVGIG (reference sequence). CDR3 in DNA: TGTGCCTTCCACAGGGGGCTAGGGGAGACCCAGTACTTC. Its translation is CAFHRGLGETQYF.

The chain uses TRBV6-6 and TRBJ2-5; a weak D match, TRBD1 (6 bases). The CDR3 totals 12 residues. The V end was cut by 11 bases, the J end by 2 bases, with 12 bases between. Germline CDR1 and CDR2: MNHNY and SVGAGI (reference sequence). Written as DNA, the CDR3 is TGTGCCGTGACAGGTCTGCAAGAGACCCAGTACTTC. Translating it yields CAVTGLQETQYF.

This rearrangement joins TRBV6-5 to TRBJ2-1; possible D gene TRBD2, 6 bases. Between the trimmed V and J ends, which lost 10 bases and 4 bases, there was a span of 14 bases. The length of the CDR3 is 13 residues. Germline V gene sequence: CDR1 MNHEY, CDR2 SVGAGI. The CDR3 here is CATAVGGYNEQFF. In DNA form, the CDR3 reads TGTGCCACAGCTGTGGGGGGATACAATGAGCAGTTCTTC.

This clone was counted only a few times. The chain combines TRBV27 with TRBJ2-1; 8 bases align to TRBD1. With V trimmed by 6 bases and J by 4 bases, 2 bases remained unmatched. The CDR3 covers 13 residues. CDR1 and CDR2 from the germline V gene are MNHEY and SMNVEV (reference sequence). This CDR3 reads CASSGQGYNEQFF. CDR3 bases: TGTGCCAGCAGCGGACAGGGATACAATGAGCAGTTCTTC.

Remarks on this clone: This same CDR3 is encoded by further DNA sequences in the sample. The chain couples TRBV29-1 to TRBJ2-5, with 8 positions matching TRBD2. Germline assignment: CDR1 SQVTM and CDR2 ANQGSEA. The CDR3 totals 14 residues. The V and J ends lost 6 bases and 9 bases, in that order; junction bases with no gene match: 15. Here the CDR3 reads CSVRASGWGGAQYF. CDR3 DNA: TGCAGCGTGAGGGCTAGCGGGTGGGGGGGGGCCCAGTACTTC.

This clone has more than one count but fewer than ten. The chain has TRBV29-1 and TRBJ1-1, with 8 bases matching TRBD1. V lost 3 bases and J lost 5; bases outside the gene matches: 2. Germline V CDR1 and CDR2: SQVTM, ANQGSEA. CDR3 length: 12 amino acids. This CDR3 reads CSVDRGPTEAFF. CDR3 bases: TGCAGCGTTGACAGGGGGCCTACTGAAGCTTTCTTT. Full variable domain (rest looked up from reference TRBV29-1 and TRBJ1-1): SAVISQKPSRDICQRGTSLTIQCQVDSQVTMMFWYRQQPGQSLTLIATANQGSEATYESGFVIDKFPISRPNLTFSTLTVSNMSPEDSSIYLCSVDRGPTEAFFGQGTRLTVV.

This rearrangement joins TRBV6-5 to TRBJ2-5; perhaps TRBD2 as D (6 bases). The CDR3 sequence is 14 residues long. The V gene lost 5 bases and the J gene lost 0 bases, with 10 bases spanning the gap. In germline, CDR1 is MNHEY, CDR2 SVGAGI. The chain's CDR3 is CASSPRDYQETQYF. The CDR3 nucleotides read TGTGCCAGCAGTCCCCGGGACTACCAAGAGACCCAGTACTTC.